These 14 T cell receptor beta chains originate from one sample sequenced in a study of blood T cells in healthy people across ages (dated by TCRdb to between 2014 and 2017). Receptor libraries were prepared by 5' RACE. This sample was sequenced with an Illumina HiSeq 2500. A second PCR of roughly 6 to 11 cycles was run with a J-beta primer mix and a sample-barcoded 5' primer. TCRdb reprocessed the public reads (quality trimming at Q25 with fastp, clone calling with MiXCR) and kept in-frame beta chains. Rows with a matching CDR3 protein are joined into one entry that keeps the most common DNA and genes. For this sample there are 500,000 to 600,000 distinct CDR3 sequences; approximately 30% appear just once. The ten largest clones represent approximately 17% of the sample. Sequencing was carried out using blood. Receptor source: an older woman in good health.

Concerning this clonotype itself: At one boundary the junction diverges from the germline segment, which might be a read error. The rearrangement uses TRBV2 and TRBJ2-1; 9 nucleotides align to TRBD2. The V gene's germline CDR1 is SNHLY and CDR2 FYNNEI. The CDR3 runs 16 residues. The CDR3 sequence: CASSEMVSSGDNERFF. In nucleotides, the CDR3 is TGTGCCAGCAGTGAGATGGTGTCTAGCGGGGACAATGAGCGGTTCTTC.

V is TRBV6-2 or TRBV6-3 and J is TRBJ1-1, with 8 bases that match TRBD1. The V gene's germline CDR1 is MNHEY and CDR2 SVGEGT. V was pared by 3 bases and J by 4 bases, with 7 bases of the junction left unmatched. This CDR3 comprises 15 residues. Here the CDR3 reads CASSYARTGSTEAFF. The DNA of the CDR3 is TGTGCCAGCAGTTATGCCAGGACAGGGAGCACTGAAGCTTTCTTT.

The V call is TRBV7-2, the J call TRBJ2-5; 9 bases are a match to TRBD2. Germline V gene sequence: CDR1 SGHTA, CDR2 FQGNSA. V shed 5 bases, J shed 0 bases, and the junction held 10 bases outside the gene matches. This CDR3 is 17 amino acids long. CDR3 in DNA: TGTGCCAGCAGCACAAAAGCGGGGGGCTACTACCAAGAGACCCAGTACTTC. Its translation: CASSTKAGGYYQETQYF.

CDR3 bases: TGTGCCAGCAGCCGCACGGGGGGACCCTACAATGAGCAGTTCTTC. Its translation is CASSRTGGPYNEQFF. The chain recombines TRBV7-2 with TRBJ2-1; 7 nucleotides agree with TRBD2. The CDR3 is 15 amino acids. Germline V gene sequence: CDR1 SGHTA, CDR2 FQGNSA. Trimming cost V 5 bases and J 2 bases; bases outside gene matches: 6.

The V call is TRBV20-1, the J call TRBJ2-1; TRBD2 agrees at 7 bases. Germline CDR1 and CDR2: DFQATT and SNEGSKA (reference sequence). With 0 bases clipped from V and 3 bases from J, the junction kept 2 bases outside the gene matches. This CDR3 region has 14 residues. The CDR3: CSARELAVYNEQFF. The CDR3 region has the DNA TGCAGTGCTAGAGAGCTAGCGGTCTACAATGAGCAGTTCTTC.

This chain uses TRBV20-1 with TRBJ1-5, with 7 bases aligning to TRBD1. Germline V lookup: CDR1 DFQATT, CDR2 SNEGSKA (reference sequence). V lost 5 bases to trimming and J lost 3 bases; unmatched junction nucleotides: 4. This CDR3 region has 13 residues. As DNA, the CDR3 is TGCAGTGCTGGAACAGGGGTCAATCAGCCCCAGCATTTT. Residues: CSAGTGVNQPQHF.

The chain combines TRBV4-3 with TRBJ1-3; D possibly corresponds to TRBD1 (6 bases). The CDR3 has 17 residues. The V and J ends lost 0 bases and 3 bases respectively, with 15 bases between them. Germline V CDR1 and CDR2: LGHNA, YSLEER. The CDR3 DNA sequence: TGCGCCAGCAGCCAAGAAAACGGGGGCACGGATGGAAACACCATATATTTT. As protein: CASSQENGGTDGNTIYF.

This clonotype was observed a handful of times. This sequence joins TRBV7-9 and TRBJ1-1, with TRBD1 identical over 12 bases. The CDR3 covers 16 residues. Germline V gives CDR1 SEHNR, CDR2 FQNEAQ (reference sequence). V was pared by 5 bases and J by 3 bases, with 7 bases of the junction left unmatched. CDR3: CASSRGTGGADTEAFF. CDR3 bases: TGTGCCAGCAGCCGAGGGACAGGGGGCGCGGACACTGAAGCTTTCTTT.

The genes are TRBV6-2 or TRBV6-3 and TRBJ1-1; D unclear. Germline loops: CDR1 MNHEY, CDR2 SVGEGT. V was pared by 2 bases and J by 8 bases, with 12 bases between. This CDR3 contains 13 residues. CDR3 sequence: CASSYRGPKEAFF. The DNA for the CDR3 is TGTGCCAGCAGTTACCGCGGTCCTAAAGAAGCTTTCTTT.

This clonotype was seen a handful of times. This chain joins TRBV5-1 and TRBJ1-2, with 8 nucleotides matching TRBD1. J was trimmed by 3 bases and V by 0 bases; bases with no gene match: 1. The CDR3 is 14 residues long. CDR1 and CDR2 from the germline V gene are SGHRS and YFSETQ. CDR3 DNA sequence: TGCGCCAGCAGCTTGGAACAGGGGGACTATGGCTACACCTTC. It specifies CASSLEQGDYGYTF.

As DNA, the CDR3 is TGCGCCAGCAGCCAAGATATCGCTAGCGGGGGAGGGCACACCGGGGAGCTGTTTTTT. This gives the protein CASSQDIASGGGHTGELFF. The chain is built from TRBV4-3 and TRBJ2-2, with 10 bases matching TRBD2. J was trimmed by 3 bases and V by 0 bases; bases with no gene match: 10. This CDR3 has 19 residues. In germline, CDR1 is LGHNA, CDR2 YSLEER.

The V and J genes are TRBV20-1 and TRBJ1-4, with D unclear. V was cut by 0 bases and J by 7 bases, with 9 bases left in between. The CDR3 spans 13 residues. Germline V gives CDR1 DFQATT, CDR2 SNEGSKA (reference sequence). In nucleotides, the CDR3 is TGCAGTGCTAGAGATCCGGGTCCTGAAAAACTGTTTTTT. It specifies CSARDPGPEKLFF.

This clonotype was detected only a few times. The chain employs TRBV3-1 and TRBJ2-7; 7 positions agree with TRBD1. V was pared by 4 bases and J by 2 bases, with 8 bases of the junction left unmatched. In germline, CDR1 is LGHDT, CDR2 YNNKEL (reference sequence). The CDR3 is made up of 15 amino acids. In DNA form, the CDR3 reads TGTGCCAGCAGCCGACAGGGCTCCATAACCTACGAGCAGTACTTC. This encodes CASSRQGSITYEQYF.

The CDR3 DNA follows: TGTGCCAGCAGTTATCAATCTGAAGCTTTCTTT. This encodes CASSYQSEAFF. The rearrangement joins TRBV6-6 to TRBJ1-1; D ambiguous. Between the trimmed V and J ends, which lost 3 bases and 6 bases, there was a span of 5 bases. The length of the CDR3 is 11 residues. The germline CDR1 and CDR2 sequences are MNHNY and SVGAGI (reference sequence).